This TCR beta chain was recovered during a study of control samples from healthy donors and cancer patients. TCRdb's table, derived via immunoSEQ multiplex PCR, lists solely in-frame clones and lacks some. The sample consists of about 150,000 clones, about 91% of them appearing once. The sample was blood. The source of this sequence is a man in his thirties or forties in good health.

The CDR3: CASSSPNSNQPQHF. Written as DNA, the CDR3 is TGTGCCAGCAGTTCACCTAATAGCAATCAGCCCCAGCATTTT. J is TRBJ1-5 and V is TRBV27; no clear D. Germline CDR1 is MNHEY and CDR2 is SMNVEV (reference sequence). The V gene lost 4 bases and the J gene lost 0 bases, with 7 bases spanning the gap. The CDR3 runs 14 residues.